This T cell receptor beta chain appears in the sequencing data of a study of regulatory T cells in long-lasting Graves disease. The study, taken as a whole, reports: The study found lower TCR diversity in persistent Graves' patients than in newly diagnosed ones. Among samples with persistent disease, TRBV28, TRBJ1-2 and TRBJ2-5 were favored. More public clonotypes were shared by persistent patients (about 3,000) than by new patients (roughly 930).

Time point specified: persistent/refractory GD, antithyroid drugs over 5 years with positive TRAb. The TCR library was made from RNA that had been extracted from PBMCs in TRIzol. All patients originated from an endocrinology department located in Xi'an, China. This clonotype was found many times. No antigen is known for it. This CDR3 has 15 residues. The germline gives CDR1 LGHDT, CDR2 YNNKEL (reference sequence). Trimming took off 5 bases at V and 8 bases at J, with 18 bases between the two ends. TCR beta libraries were built with iRepertoire HTBI primers and Arm-PCR of CDR3 regions. MiXCR was run by TCRdb on the multiplex PCR reads, yielding one entry per CDR3 protein. The data contain 400,000 to 500,000 distinct CDR3 sequences, around a fifth of them seen just once; the ten biggest clones take up about 12%.

This specimen consisted of peripheral blood mononuclear cells (PBMCs), obtained when the disease was refractory, from a patient treated with antithyroid drugs. This TCR came from a female donor with Graves disease. The genes are TRBV3-1 and TRBJ1-4, with a tentative D call TRBD1 (6 bases). This CDR3 reads CASSSAGGAEEKLFF. The CDR3 DNA follows: TGTGCCAGCAGCTCAGCTGGGGGGGCTGAAGAAAAACTGTTTTTT.